The TCR beta chain described here comes from a study of Ad26.COV2.S vaccination and SARS-CoV-2 variants. About the research overall: Donor got 5x10^10 or 1x10^11 viral particles of Ad26.COV2.S.

V lost 8 bases and J lost 7; bases outside the gene matches: 10. Germline V lookup: CDR1 LGHNA, CDR2 YSLEER. The CDR3 is made up of 14 amino acids. The study, taken as a whole, reports: Researchers cautioned that TCR breadth and depth analyses may have underestimated total T cell responses.

Generated by immunoSEQ multiplex PCR, the TCRdb table keeps only in-frame clones and is missing some. The sample carries 410,000 or so clones, about 90% recorded once. Details on this clone: What it binds is unknown.

Noted treatment: around 19 received Ad26.COV2.S at low or high dose, single or two shots; roughly five received placebo; per-sample allocation not given. Samples analyzed were those drawn on day 63 after the first vaccine or placebo injection. Donation came from an adult in Boston who was aged 18-55 years. The chain combines TRBV4-3 with TRBJ1-4; 7 nucleotides agree with TRBD1. The source is a person aged 18-65 years who received the Ad26.COV2.S COVID-19 vaccine or a placebo. Sequenced here: peripheral blood, sampled in a trial of Ad26.COV2.S vaccine versus placebo. CDR3 sequence reads: CASRSNRGGEKLFF. In DNA form, the CDR3 reads TGCGCCAGCCGATCAAACAGGGGCGGTGAAAAACTGTTTTTT.